The rows below give T cell receptor beta chains drawn from one sample of a study of CD8+CD57+ T cells in acquired aplastic anemia. A single record per CDR3 protein comes from TCRdb applying MiXCR to the reads. The sample has roughly 180,000 distinct CDR3 sequences, about 64% seen once; the top ten hold about 45%. The sequenced material came from sorted CD4+, CD8+, or CD8+CD57+ T cells (not recorded which) from PBMCs. These receptors all stem from a human donor with severe aplastic anemia or a healthy control (not recorded which). Each CDR3 is given with its conserved first and last residue. D genes are given only for firm matches. The listing skips clone size in some rows; elsewhere it reads once, few, many or a size class.

>few|-|TRBJ2-7|TRBV20-1
TGCAGTGCTAGCCCCAGTAACTACGAGCAGTACTTC
CSASPSNYEQYF
>many|-|TRBJ2-3|TRBV5-6
TGTGCCAGCAGCCCCAAACCTGGGCGCGGCACAGATACGCAGTATTTT
CASSPKPGRGTDTQYF
>-|-|TRBJ2-3|TRBV7-9
TGTGCCAGCAGCTTAGACGGGAGCACAGATACGCAGTATTTT
CASSLDGSTDTQYF
>-|TRBD1|TRBJ2-7|TRBV29-1
TGCAGCGTCGTACAGGGGTCGGTCGAGCAGTACTTC
CSVVQGSVEQYF
>few|-|TRBJ2-7|TRBV7-9
TGTGCCAGCAGCTTAGCGCGTAGCGGCGGTATCTACGAGCAGTACTTC
CASSLARSGGIYEQYF
>few|-|TRBJ1-3|TRBV19
TGTGCCAGTACAACCACAAGGACGTTTGGAAACACCATATATTTT
CASTTTRTFGNTIYF
>-|TRBD1|TRBJ2-7|TRBV5-4
TGTGCCAGCAGCTTTAGGGGACAGTCCCACGAGCAGTACTTC
CASSFRGQSHEQYF
>-|-|TRBJ2-5|TRBV7-2
TGTGCCAGCAGCGTAGTCCCGAGGGACCTCCAAGAGACCCAGTACTTC
CASSVVPRDLQETQYF
>few|-|TRBJ2-6|TRBV19
TGTGCCAGTAGGGAGGCTGGGGCCAACGTCCTGACTTTC
CASREAGANVLTF
>once|-|TRBJ2-1|TRBV2
TGTGCCAGCATGGAGGGGCTGGGGAATGAGCAGTTCTTC
CASMEGLGNEQFF
>many|-|TRBJ1-1|TRBV27
TGTGCCAGCAGTTGGGACGGTGAAGCTTTCTTT
CASSWDGEAFF
>many|-|TRBJ1-2|TRBV5-6
TGTGCCAGCAGCGAGGGGGATGCATACTATGGCTACACCTTC
CASSEGDAYYGYTF
>few|TRBD1|TRBJ1-2|TRBV19
TGTGCCAGTAGCACGACAGGGTACCCTGGCTACACCTTC
CASSTTGYPGYTF
>-|-|TRBJ1-1|TRBV19
TGTGCCAGTAGTCTCCCCTACCTGAACACTGAAGCTTTCTTT
CASSLPYLNTEAFF
>-|TRBD2|TRBJ2-2|TRBV20-1
TGCAGTGCTAGAGAAGGTGGGGGGGGCACCGGGGAGCTGTTTTTT
CSAREGGGGTGELFF
>once|TRBD2|TRBJ2-7|TRBV7-8
TGTGCCAGCAGTCCTACGCGGGGGATCCACTCCTACGAGCAGTACTTC
CASSPTRGIHSYEQYF
>-|-|TRBJ2-2|TRBV7-8
TGTGCCAGCAGCTTGATGGCCGGGGAGCTGTTTTTT
CASSLMAGELFF
>-|-|TRBJ2-7|TRBV6-6
TGTGCCAGTAGTGAAGCCGCAAAGTACTACGAGCAGTACTTC
CASSEAAKYYEQYF
>-|-|TRBJ1-2|TRBV7-9
TGTGCCAGCAGTATGGTGGCAGGGGTCTATGGCTACACCTTC
CASSMVAGVYGYTF
>-|TRBD2|TRBJ2-5|TRBV29-1
TGCAGCGTTGCCGGTGGGCTAGCGGGAGAGACCCAGTACTTC
CSVAGGLAGETQYF
>-|-|TRBJ1-2|TRBV7-2
TGTGCCAGCAGCTTAGATGCTCAGGGGAGAGGCTATGGCTACACCTTC
CASSLDAQGRGYGYTF
>-|-|TRBJ2-1|TRBV12-3/TRBV12-4
TGTGCCAGCAGTTCTGACATCTACAATGAGCAGTTCTTC
CASSSDIYNEQFF
>once|-|TRBJ2-1|TRBV2
TGTGCCAGCAGTGAACGGGGGGCGGTTGAGCAGTTCTTC
CASSERGAVEQFF
>-|-|TRBJ1-6|TRBV10-3
TGTGCCAGCAGTTACGTCGGCAGGGGTACCTATAATTCACCCCTCCACTTT
CASSYVGRGTYNSPLHF
>-|-|TRBJ2-7|TRBV20-1
TGCAGTGCTAGAGATCAAGGCGAGCAGTACTTC
CSARDQGEQYF
>-|-|TRBJ1-6|TRBV12-3/TRBV12-4
TGTGCCAGCCGCGGAGGTGGAGGGGCGCGTAATTCACCCCTCCACTTT
CASRGGGGARNSPLHF
>-|TRBD1|TRBJ2-7|TRBV11-2
TGTGCCAGCAGCTCCACAGGGGCCGAGCAGTACTTC
CASSSTGAEQYF
>many|TRBD1|TRBJ2-3|TRBV5-6
TGTGCCAGCAGCTGGGGACAGATACCAGATACGCAGTATTTT
CASSWGQIPDTQYF
>-|-|TRBJ2-5|TRBV24-1
TGTGCCACCAGTGATTTCACCAGGGCGGGAGAGACCCAGTACTTC
CATSDFTRAGETQYF
>-|-|TRBJ2-6|TRBV6-5
TGTGCCAGCAGTGAACTTCGTCGTTCTGGGGCCAACGTCCTGACTTTC
CASSELRRSGANVLTF
>-|-|TRBJ2-7|TRBV9
TGTGCCAGCAGCGTAGAGAATGGTGGGCAGTACTTC
CASSVENGGQYF
>few|-|TRBJ2-1|TRBV27
TGTGCCAGCACCCAGTGGGCGGGTGAGCAGTTCTTC
CASTQWAGEQFF
>-|-|TRBJ1-1|TRBV29-1
TGCAGCGTTGGGCTCCAGGCCCAGAACACTGAAGCTTTCTTT
CSVGLQAQNTEAFF
>few|TRBD1|TRBJ2-3|TRBV7-2
TGTGCCAGCAGCTCAAGGACAGGGACACATACGCAGTATTTT
CASSSRTGTHTQYF
>-|-|TRBJ2-7|TRBV2
TGTGCCAGCAGGACGCGGCAGGGGGGTTCCGAGCAGTACTTC
CASRTRQGGSEQYF
>many|TRBD2|TRBJ2-1|TRBV27
TGTGCCAGCGGACTAGCGGGGAACCGTAATGAGCAGTTCTTC
CASGLAGNRNEQFF
>-|-|TRBJ1-2|TRBV11-2
TGTGCCAGCAGCTTAGTGGTTGCGGATGGCTACACCTTC
CASSLVVADGYTF
>-|-|TRBJ2-7|TRBV6-5
TGTGCCAGCAGTTACTCGCCCAGCAACCCTTACGAGCAGTACTTC
CASSYSPSNPYEQYF
>-|TRBD1|TRBJ2-3|TRBV10-3
TGTGCCATCAGAGGACAGGGGGAAGATACGCAGTATTTT
CAIRGQGEDTQYF